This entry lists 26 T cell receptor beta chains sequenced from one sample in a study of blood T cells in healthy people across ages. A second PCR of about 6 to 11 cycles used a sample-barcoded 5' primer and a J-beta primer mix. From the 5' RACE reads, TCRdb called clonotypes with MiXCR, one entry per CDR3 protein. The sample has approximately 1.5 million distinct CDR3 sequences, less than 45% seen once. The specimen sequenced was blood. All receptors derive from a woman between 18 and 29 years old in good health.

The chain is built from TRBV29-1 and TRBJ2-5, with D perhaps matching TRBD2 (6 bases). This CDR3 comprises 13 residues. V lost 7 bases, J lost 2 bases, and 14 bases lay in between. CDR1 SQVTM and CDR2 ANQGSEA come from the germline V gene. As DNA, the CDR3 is TGCAGCGCTCTTAGGGACTTTCAAGAGACCCAGTACTTC. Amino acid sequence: CSALRDFQETQYF.

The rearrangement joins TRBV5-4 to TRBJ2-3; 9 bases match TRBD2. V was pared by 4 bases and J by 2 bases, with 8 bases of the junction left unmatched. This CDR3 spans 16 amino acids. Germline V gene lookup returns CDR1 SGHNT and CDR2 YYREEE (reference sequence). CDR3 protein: CASSIQRGAYTDTQYF. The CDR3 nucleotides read TGTGCCAGCAGCATACAGCGGGGGGCCTACACAGATACGCAGTATTTT.

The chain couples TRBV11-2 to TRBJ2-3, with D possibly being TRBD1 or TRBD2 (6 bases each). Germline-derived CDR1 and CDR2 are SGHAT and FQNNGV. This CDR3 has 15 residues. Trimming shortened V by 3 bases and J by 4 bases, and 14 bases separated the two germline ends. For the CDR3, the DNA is TGTGCCAGCAGCTTTTTTTGGGGGGCGGCAGATACGCAGTATTTT. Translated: CASSFFWGAADTQYF.

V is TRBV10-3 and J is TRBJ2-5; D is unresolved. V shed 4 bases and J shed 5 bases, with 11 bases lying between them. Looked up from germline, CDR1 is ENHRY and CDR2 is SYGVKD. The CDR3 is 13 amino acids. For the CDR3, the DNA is TGTGCCATCAGTGGGCTCGTGATGGAGACCCAGTACTTC. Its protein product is CAISGLVMETQYF.

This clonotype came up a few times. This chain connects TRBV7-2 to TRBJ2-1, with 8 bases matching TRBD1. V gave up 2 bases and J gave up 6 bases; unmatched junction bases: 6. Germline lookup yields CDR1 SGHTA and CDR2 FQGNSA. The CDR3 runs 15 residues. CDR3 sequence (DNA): TGTGCCAGCAGCTTACGGAGGACAGGGCCCAATGAGCAGTTCTTC. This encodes CASSLRRTGPNEQFF.

CDR3 DNA sequence: TGTGCCAGCAGTTACGATAGGGGGCTGGGTGAAGCTTTCTTT. It specifies CASSYDRGLGEAFF. This sequence joins TRBV6-5 and TRBJ1-1; 7 bases align to TRBD1. This CDR3 has 14 amino acids. Per germline, CDR1 MNHEY and CDR2 SVGAGI. V was clipped by 2 bases and J by 7 bases; unmatched bases: 7.

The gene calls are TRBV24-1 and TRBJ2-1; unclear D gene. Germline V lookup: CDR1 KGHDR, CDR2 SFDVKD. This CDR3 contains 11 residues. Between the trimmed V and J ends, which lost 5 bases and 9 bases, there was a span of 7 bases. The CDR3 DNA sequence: TGTGCCACCAGTGGTTTATGTGAGCAGTTCTTC. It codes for CATSGLCEQFF.

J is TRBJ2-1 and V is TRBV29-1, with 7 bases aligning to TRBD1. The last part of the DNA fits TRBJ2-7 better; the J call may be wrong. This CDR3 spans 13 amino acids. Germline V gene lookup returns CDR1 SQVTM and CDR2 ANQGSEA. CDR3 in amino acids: CSVGDSSYNEQYF. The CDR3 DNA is TGCAGCGTTGGGGACAGCTCCTACAATGAGCAGTACTTC.

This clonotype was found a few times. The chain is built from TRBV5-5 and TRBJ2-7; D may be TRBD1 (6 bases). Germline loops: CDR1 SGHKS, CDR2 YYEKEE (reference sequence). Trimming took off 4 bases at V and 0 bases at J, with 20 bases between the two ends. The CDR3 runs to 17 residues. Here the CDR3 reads CASSRQANRASSYEQYF. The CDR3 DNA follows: TGTGCCAGCAGCCGTCAAGCCAACAGGGCTAGCTCCTACGAGCAGTACTTC.

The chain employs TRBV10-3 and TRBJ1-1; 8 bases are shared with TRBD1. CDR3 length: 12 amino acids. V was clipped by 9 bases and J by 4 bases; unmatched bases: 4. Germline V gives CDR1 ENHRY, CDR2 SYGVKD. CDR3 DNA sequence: TGTGCCATAGCAGGGGGCGTCACTGAAGCTTTCTTT. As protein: CAIAGGVTEAFF.

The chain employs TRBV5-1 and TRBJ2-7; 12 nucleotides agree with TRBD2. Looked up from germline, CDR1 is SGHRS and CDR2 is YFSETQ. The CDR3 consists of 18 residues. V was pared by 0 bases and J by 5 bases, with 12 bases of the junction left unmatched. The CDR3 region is CASSLVPSGGARNHEQYF. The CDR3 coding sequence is TGCGCCAGCAGCTTGGTGCCTAGCGGGGGGGCAAGGAACCACGAGCAGTACTTC.

CDR3 DNA: TGTGCCAGCAGTGAACCGGGGGTGAGCACTGAAGCTTTCTTT. It yields the protein CASSEPGVSTEAFF. The chain couples TRBV6-1 to TRBJ1-1; possible D gene TRBD1, 5 bases. The V gene lost 2 bases and the J gene lost 4 bases, with 11 bases spanning the gap. Germline V lookup: CDR1 MNHNS, CDR2 SASEGT. The length of the CDR3 is 14 residues.

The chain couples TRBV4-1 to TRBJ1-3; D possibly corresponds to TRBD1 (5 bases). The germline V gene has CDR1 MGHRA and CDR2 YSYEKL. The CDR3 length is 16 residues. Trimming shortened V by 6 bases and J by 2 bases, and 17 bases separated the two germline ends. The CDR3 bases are TGCGCCAGCAGACAACCAACCGGGACCACTGGAAACACCATATATTTT. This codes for CASRQPTGTTGNTIYF.

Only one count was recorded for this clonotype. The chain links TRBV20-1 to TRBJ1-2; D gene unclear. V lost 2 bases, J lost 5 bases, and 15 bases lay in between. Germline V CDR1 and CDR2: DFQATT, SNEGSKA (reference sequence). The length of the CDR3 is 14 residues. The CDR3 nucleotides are TGCAGTGCTAGACCCATGGGCCGTAGATATGGCTACACCTTC. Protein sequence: CSARPMGRRYGYTF.

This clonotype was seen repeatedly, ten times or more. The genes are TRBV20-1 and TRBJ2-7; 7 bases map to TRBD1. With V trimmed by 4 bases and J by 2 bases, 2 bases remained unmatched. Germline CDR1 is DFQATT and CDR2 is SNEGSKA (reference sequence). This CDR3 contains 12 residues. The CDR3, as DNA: TGCAGTGCTACCAGGGGGACCTACGAGCAGTACTTC. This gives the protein CSATRGTYEQYF.

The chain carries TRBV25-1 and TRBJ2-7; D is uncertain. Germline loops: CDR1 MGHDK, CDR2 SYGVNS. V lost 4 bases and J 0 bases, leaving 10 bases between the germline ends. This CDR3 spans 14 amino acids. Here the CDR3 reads CASSGQTPSYEQYF. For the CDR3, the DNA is TGTGCCAGCAGTGGCCAGACGCCCTCCTACGAGCAGTACTTC.

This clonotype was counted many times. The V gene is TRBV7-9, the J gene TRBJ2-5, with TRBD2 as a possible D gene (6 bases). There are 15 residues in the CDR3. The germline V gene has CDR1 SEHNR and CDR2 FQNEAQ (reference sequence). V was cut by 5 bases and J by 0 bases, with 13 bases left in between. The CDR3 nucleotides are TGTGCCAGCAGCCAAACCTTAGCGGACCAAGAGACCCAGTACTTC. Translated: CASSQTLADQETQYF.

The CDR3 nucleotides are TGTGCCAGCAGTGCTTTGGGACAGTGGGGCAATCAGCCCCAGCATTTT. Protein: CASSALGQWGNQPQHF. This rearrangement joins TRBV6-1 to TRBJ1-5, with 7 bases fitting TRBD1. CDR3 length: 16 residues. V lost 4 bases to trimming and J lost 2 bases; unmatched junction nucleotides: 8. Germline V CDR1 and CDR2: MNHNS, SASEGT.

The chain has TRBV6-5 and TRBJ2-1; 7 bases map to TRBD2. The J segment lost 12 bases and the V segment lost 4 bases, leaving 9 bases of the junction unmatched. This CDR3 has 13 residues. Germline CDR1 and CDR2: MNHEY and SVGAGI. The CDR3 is CASSSPGAGVQFF. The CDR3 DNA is TGTGCCAGCAGTTCCCCCGGTGCGGGAGTGCAGTTCTTC.

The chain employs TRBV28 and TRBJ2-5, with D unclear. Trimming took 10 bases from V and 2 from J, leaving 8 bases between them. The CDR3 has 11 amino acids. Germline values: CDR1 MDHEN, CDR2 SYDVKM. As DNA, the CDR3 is TGTGCCAACACTAAACAAGAGACCCAGTACTTC. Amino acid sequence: CANTKQETQYF. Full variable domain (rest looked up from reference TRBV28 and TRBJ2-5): DVKVTQSSRYLVKRTGEKVFLECVQDMDHENMFWYRQDPGLGLRLIYFSYDVKMKEKGDIPEGYSVSREKKERFSLILESASTNQTSMYLCANTKQETQYFGPGTRLLVL.

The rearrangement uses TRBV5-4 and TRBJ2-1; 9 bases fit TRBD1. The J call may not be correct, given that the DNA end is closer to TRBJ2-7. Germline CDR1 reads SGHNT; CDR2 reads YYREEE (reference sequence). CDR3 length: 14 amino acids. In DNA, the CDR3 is TGTGCCAGCAGCTCTCCCACAGGGGGCAATGAGCAGTACTTC. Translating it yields CASSSPTGGNEQYF.

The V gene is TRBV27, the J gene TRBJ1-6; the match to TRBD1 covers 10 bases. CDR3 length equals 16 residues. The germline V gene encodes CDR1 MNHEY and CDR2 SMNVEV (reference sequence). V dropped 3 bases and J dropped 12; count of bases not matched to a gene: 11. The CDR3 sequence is CASSFRVRTGGLPLHF. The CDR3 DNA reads TGTGCCAGCAGTTTTCGAGTGAGGACAGGGGGTCTACCCCTCCACTTT.

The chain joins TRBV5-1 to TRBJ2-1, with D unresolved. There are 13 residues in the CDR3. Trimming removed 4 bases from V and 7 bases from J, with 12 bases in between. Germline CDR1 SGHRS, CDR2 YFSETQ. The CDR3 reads CASSPMMENEQFF. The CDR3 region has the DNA TGCGCCAGCAGCCCCATGATGGAGAATGAGCAGTTCTTC.

Here the CDR3 reads CASSQITGGYTEAFF. CDR3 DNA: TGCGCCAGCAGCCAGATAACAGGGGGCTACACTGAAGCTTTCTTT. J is TRBJ1-1 and V is TRBV4-3; TRBD1 matches at 9 bases. This CDR3 contains 15 residues. Trimming took 3 bases from V and 3 from J; bases not matched to a gene: 5. CDR1 is LGHNA, CDR2 YSLEER, per germline.

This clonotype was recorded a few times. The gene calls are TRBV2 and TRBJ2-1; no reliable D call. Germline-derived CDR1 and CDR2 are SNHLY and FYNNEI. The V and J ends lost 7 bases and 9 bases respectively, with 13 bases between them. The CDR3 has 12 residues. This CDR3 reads CASKGWGGEQFF. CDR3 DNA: TGTGCCAGCAAAGGGTGGGGTGGTGAGCAGTTCTTC.

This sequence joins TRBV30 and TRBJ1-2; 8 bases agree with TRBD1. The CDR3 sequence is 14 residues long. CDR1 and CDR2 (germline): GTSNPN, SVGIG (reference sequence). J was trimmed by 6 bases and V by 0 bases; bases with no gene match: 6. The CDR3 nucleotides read TGTGCCTGGAGTGTACGTTGGACAGGGAATGGCTACACCTTC. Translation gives CAWSVRWTGNGYTF. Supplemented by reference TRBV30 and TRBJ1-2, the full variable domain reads SQTIHQWPATLVQPVGSPLSLECTVEGTSNPNLYWYRQAAGRGLQLLFYSVGIGQISSEVPQNLSASRPQDRQFILSSKKLLLSDSGFYLCAWSVRWTGNGYTFGSGTRLTVV.